One and the same sample provided the 15 T cell receptor beta chains below, sequenced in a study of regulatory T cells in long-lasting Graves disease (dated by TCRdb to the early 2020s). The time point label, as the study defines it: persistent/refractory GD, antithyroid drugs over 5 years with positive TRAb. For both TCR sequencing and RNA sequencing, RNA was extracted from PBMCs in TRIzol. Library preparation was by multiplex PCR. TCRdb names Illumina HiSeq 4000 as the instrument used. CDR3 regions were amplified by Arm-PCR with iRepertoire HTBI primers to construct TCR beta libraries. The public sequencing data were trimmed at Q25 with fastp and processed into clonotypes with MiXCR by TCRdb, which kept only in-frame beta chains. A single entry per CDR3 protein holds the most common genes and DNA from its merged rows. This sample is represented by about 340,000 distinct CDR3 sequences; 15% to 20% of them were singletons. The top ten hold less than 35% of the sample.

The sample in question was peripheral blood mononuclear cells (PBMCs), obtained when the disease was refractory, from a patient treated with antithyroid drugs. The source of these receptors is a female donor with Graves disease.

Remarks on this clonotype: A read error is possible here, since a much larger clone lies one base away. This rearrangement joins TRBV27 to TRBJ1-2; tentative D call: TRBD1 (5 bases). The V gene's germline CDR1 is MNHEY and CDR2 SMNVEV (reference sequence). CDR3 length: 16 residues. Trimming shortened V by 8 bases and J by 0 bases, and 19 bases separated the two germline ends. The CDR3 DNA follows: TGTGCCAGCGGCTTGCATCGGGGGGAAGCTAACTATGGCTACACCTTC. Translating gives CASGLHRGEANYGYTF.

Worth noting for this clonotype: Since a much larger clone is just one base distant, this may be a read error. This sequence joins TRBV11-2 and TRBJ2-7; 8 nucleotides agree with TRBD1. This CDR3 region has 15 residues. From germline, CDR1 is SGHAT and CDR2 FQNNGV. The CDR3: CASSLVWDRSCEQYF. CDR3 coding DNA: TGTGCCAGCAGCTTAGTTTGGGACAGGTCCTGCGAGCAGTACTTC.

The chain couples TRBV12-5 to TRBJ2-3; a possible D gene is TRBD2 (5 bases). Germline CDR1 reads LGHNT; CDR2 reads FRNRAP. The CDR3 spans 15 residues. Trimming stripped 7 bases from V and 1 base from J, with 15 bases between. The chain's CDR3 is CASVKGRLGTDTQYF. The CDR3 DNA is TGTGCTAGTGTTAAAGGGAGATTGGGCACAGATACGCAGTATTTT.

This clonotype was counted a few times. The chain couples TRBV5-5 to TRBJ2-7; 7 bases agree with TRBD1. In germline, CDR1 is SGHKS, CDR2 YYEKEE (reference sequence). The V and J ends lost 4 bases and 0 bases, in that order; junction bases with no gene match: 13. This CDR3 has 17 residues. Written as DNA, the CDR3 is TGTGCCAGCAGCCGCTTACCGGGACAGCTCAGCTCCTACGAGCAGTACTTC. Amino acid sequence: CASSRLPGQLSSYEQYF.

This chain uses TRBV7-9 with TRBJ1-2; possible D gene TRBD1, 5 bases. V gave up 4 bases and J gave up 4 bases, with 13 bases separating them. Germline assignment: CDR1 SEHNR and CDR2 FQNEAQ (reference sequence). The length of the CDR3 is 14 residues. CDR3 DNA: TGTGCCAGCAGCTATCCGGGGGGTGGCTATGGCTACACCTTC. This gives the protein CASSYPGGGYGYTF.

The rearrangement links TRBV20-1 to TRBJ2-4, with TRBD1 matching 8 bases. Trimming cost V 4 bases and J 4 bases; bases outside gene matches: 9. The CDR3 runs to 15 residues. In germline, CDR1 is DFQATT, CDR2 SNEGSKA (reference sequence). CDR3 residues: CSATSGTGGKNIQYF. CDR3 bases: TGCAGTGCTACCTCCGGGACAGGAGGTAAAAACATTCAGTACTTC.

This sequence joins TRBV12-3 or TRBV12-4 and TRBJ2-6; no firm D call. This CDR3 is built from 16 residues. Trimming took 3 bases from V and 0 from J, leaving 9 bases between them. As DNA, the CDR3 is TGTGCCAGCAGTTTCTACACCCGCTCTGGGGCCAACGTCCTGACTTTC. Its protein product is CASSFYTRSGANVLTF.

The rearrangement uses TRBV10-2 and TRBJ1-4; possible D gene TRBD1, 5 bases. The CDR3 has 15 residues. Trimming pared 0 bases from V and 8 bases from J, leaving 13 bases between. Germline V gene lookup returns CDR1 WSHSY and CDR2 SAAADI. The CDR3 region has the DNA TGCGCCAGCAGTGAGTCTTTTGGGGGGAACGAAAAACTGTTTTTT. Its translation is CASSESFGGNEKLFF.

V gene TRBV7-2 combines with J gene TRBJ1-1; the D is unclear. The CDR3 is 14 residues long. The V end lost 1 base, the J end lost 4 bases, and 10 bases lay between the germline ends. Germline V gene sequence: CDR1 SGHTA, CDR2 FQGNSA. The CDR3 spells CASSLDSLSTEAFF. Here the CDR3 DNA reads TGTGCCAGCAGCTTAGACAGTCTGAGCACTGAAGCTTTCTTT.

This clonotype was counted ten times or more. CDR3 coding DNA: TGCAGTGCTTGGGGACGGACCCAAGAGACCCAGTACTTC. Its translation is CSAWGRTQETQYF. The chain couples TRBV20-1 to TRBJ2-5, with D possibly called TRBD1 or TRBD2 (5 bases each). This CDR3 has 13 amino acids. Germline-derived CDR1 and CDR2 are DFQATT and SNEGSKA (reference sequence). Trimming stripped 5 bases from V and 1 base from J, with 11 bases between.

This clonotype was counted at least ten times. The J gene is TRBJ2-2, the V gene TRBV2, with D perhaps TRBD1 or TRBD2 (6 bases each). V was trimmed by 7 bases and J by 0 bases, leaving 21 bases between them. Germline values: CDR1 SNHLY, CDR2 FYNNEI. The CDR3 is made up of 18 amino acids. This CDR3 is CASIQGTSWGANTGELFF. The CDR3, as DNA: TGTGCCAGCATCCAAGGGACATCGTGGGGGGCGAACACCGGGGAGCTGTTTTTT.

The gene calls are TRBV4-1 and TRBJ1-2; 7 bases fit TRBD1. Germline V gives CDR1 MGHRA, CDR2 YSYEKL. The V segment lost 2 bases and the J segment 3 bases; nucleotides outside the gene matches: 9. The CDR3 length is 16 residues. The CDR3 here is CASSQNRGSIDYGYTF. CDR3 bases: TGCGCCAGCAGCCAAAACAGGGGATCTATCGACTATGGCTACACCTTC.

Many counts were recorded for this clonotype. The chain couples TRBV28 to TRBJ2-2; the D gene could be TRBD1 or TRBD2 (5 bases each). CDR1 and CDR2 (germline): MDHEN, SYDVKM. The ends were cut back, 10 bases at V and 4 bases at J, with 16 bases in the middle. This CDR3 has 14 amino acids. The CDR3: CAIQRPGGTGELFF. CDR3 coding DNA: TGTGCCATCCAAAGGCCTGGGGGCACCGGGGAGCTGTTTTTT. Looking up the rest from reference TRBV28 and TRBJ2-2 gives the full variable domain: DVKVTQSSRYLVKRTGEKVFLECVQDMDHENMFWYRQDPGLGLRLIYFSYDVKMKEKGDIPEGYSVSREKKERFSLILESASTNQTSMYLCAIQRPGGTGELFFGEGSRLTVL.

This clonotype was counted a few times. The V call is TRBV5-1, the J call TRBJ2-1; D unresolved. The CDR3 covers 15 residues. V was trimmed by 1 base and J by 3 bases, leaving 11 bases between them. The germline gives CDR1 SGHRS, CDR2 YFSETQ. CDR3 DNA: TGCGCCAGCAGCTTGTCACCCACGTTCTACAATGAGCAGTTCTTC. Translated: CASSLSPTFYNEQFF.

This chain connects TRBV5-1 to TRBJ2-1; 8 positions agree with TRBD2. The CDR3 is made up of 17 amino acids. V shed 4 bases and J 4 bases; nucleotides not matched to a gene: 13. Looked up from germline, CDR1 is SGHRS and CDR2 is YFSETQ. As DNA, the CDR3 is TGCGCCAGCAGCCGGACGGGATGGGCGGGAGGTTACAATGAGCAGTTCTTC. Translating it yields CASSRTGWAGGYNEQFF.